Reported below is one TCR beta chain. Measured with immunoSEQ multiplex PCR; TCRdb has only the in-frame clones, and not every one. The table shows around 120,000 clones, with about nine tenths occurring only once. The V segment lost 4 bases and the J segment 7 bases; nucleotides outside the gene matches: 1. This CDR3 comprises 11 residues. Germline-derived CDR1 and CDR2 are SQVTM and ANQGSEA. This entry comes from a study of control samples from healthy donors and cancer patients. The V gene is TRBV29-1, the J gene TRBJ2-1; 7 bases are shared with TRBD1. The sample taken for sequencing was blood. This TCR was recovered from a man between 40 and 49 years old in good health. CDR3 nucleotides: TGCAGCGTTGCCAGGGGGAATGAGCAGTTCTTC. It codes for CSVARGNEQFF.